One and the same sample provided the 23 T cell receptor beta chains below, sequenced in a study. TCRdb processed the 5' RACE reads anew with MiXCR; each CDR3 protein has one entry. The sample lists roughly 8,500 distinct CDR3 sequences, around 28% occurring once. Sequences were obtained from naive CD4+ T cells sorted from a lymph node. The subset was: naive CD4+ T cells, CD4+CD45RA+CD25-. The receptors stem from a female donor with breast cancer.

Relative to its sample, this clonotype is medium-sized. The V gene is TRBV6-5, the J gene TRBJ2-5; 7 nucleotides match TRBD2. J was trimmed by 9 bases and V by 0 bases; bases with no gene match: 7. Germline CDR1 reads MNHEY; CDR2 reads SVGAGI. There are 14 residues in the CDR3. In DNA, the CDR3 is TGTGCCAGCAGTTACTCGGCGGGTCGGGGGGCCCAGTACTTC. Its protein product is CASSYSAGRGAQYF.

Only a few counts were recorded for this clonotype. Here the CDR3 omits its conserved ending phenylalanine or tryptophan, so a read error is the likely source. The DNA is left out, because the CDR3 cannot be placed on it with certainty; the CDR3 is given as TCRdb lists it. The chain links TRBV7-8 to TRBJ2-1; the listed D gene, TRBD1, was not tested against the DNA. The CDR3 length equals 15 residues, ends included. Germline-derived CDR1 and CDR2 are SGHVS and FQNEAQ. CDR3: CASGLDRGLYNEQSS.

To note about this clonotype: The junction and the germline gene differ at one end; a read error may be behind it. J is TRBJ1-1 and V is TRBV5-1, with 7 bases identical to TRBD1. This CDR3 is built from 15 residues. Germline-derived CDR1 and CDR2 are SGHRS and YFSETQ. The CDR3 protein is CASSAPGQWNTKAFF. The CDR3 DNA is TGCGCCAGCAGCGCCCCGGGACAGTGGAACACTAAAGCTTTCTTT.

Comments on this clonotype: No conserved phenylalanine or tryptophan ends this CDR3, so it is likely a read error. V gene TRBV7-6 combines with J gene TRBJ2-7; a weak D match, TRBD1 (5 bases). Per germline, CDR1 SGHVS and CDR2 FNYEAQ. This CDR3 region has 15 residues. CDR3 protein: CTSSLRPGLFYEQYL. CDR3 sequence (DNA): TGTACCAGCAGCCTACGGCCAGGGCTGTTTTACGAGCAGTACCTC.

This clonotype is deemed medium-sized. The CDR3 spells CASSGTSLSEQFF. As DNA, the CDR3 is TGTGCCAGCAGTGGGACTAGTCTCAGTGAGCAGTTCTTC. V gene TRBV12-3 or TRBV12-4 combines with J gene TRBJ2-1, with 8 bases that match TRBD2. Losses at the gene ends were 5 bases for V and 9 bases for J; bases not matched to a gene: 6. The CDR3 is 13 residues long.

The rearrangement links TRBV2 to TRBJ1-6, with D tentatively TRBD1 (6 bases). This CDR3 spans 14 amino acids. V was trimmed by 5 bases and J by 11 bases, leaving 16 bases between them. CDR1 is SNHLY and CDR2 is FYNNEI in the germline V gene. The chain's CDR3 is CASSIEGDLTPLHF. The CDR3 DNA reads as TGTGCCAGCAGTATCGAGGGGGACCTGACACCCCTCCACTTT.

By share, this clonotype counts as medium-sized. This rearrangement joins TRBV6-6 to TRBJ1-2; 8 nucleotides match TRBD1. Germline trimming cut 7 bases from V and 1 base from J; bases unmatched to any gene: 11. The germline V gene has CDR1 MNHNY and CDR2 SVGAGI (reference sequence). CDR3 length: 16 amino acids. In DNA form, the CDR3 reads TGTGCCAGCACTCGACTGCAGGGACAGGATAACTATGGCTACACCTTC. Its translation is CASTRLQGQDNYGYTF.

This clonotype rates as medium-sized. This chain links TRBV6-5 with TRBJ2-6, with D perhaps matching TRBD1 or TRBD2 (5 bases each). This CDR3 comprises 15 residues. The V gene lost 2 bases and the J gene lost 2 bases, with 7 bases spanning the gap. Germline V gene data show CDR1 as MNHEY and CDR2 as SVGAGI. The CDR3 nucleotides read TGTGCCAGCAGTTACGGGGGAACTGGGGCCAACGTCCTGACTTTC. Translation gives CASSYGGTGANVLTF.

By sample fraction, this clonotype is medium-sized. This chain joins TRBV5-4 and TRBJ2-1; TRBD1 agrees at 9 bases. Unmatched junction bases numbered 9, after V lost 4 bases and J lost 4 bases. Germline CDR1 reads SGHNT; CDR2 reads YYREEE (reference sequence). This CDR3 has 16 residues. CDR3 nucleotide sequence: TGTGCCAGCAGCCAACTTGGGACAGGGCAATACAATGAGCAGTTCTTC. Translating gives CASSQLGTGQYNEQFF.

This clonotype is labeled medium-sized (0.01 to 0.1%). This CDR3 is CASSPWPRSYNEQFF. The CDR3 DNA is TGCGCCAGCAGCCCCTGGCCCCGCTCCTACAATGAGCAGTTCTTC. The V and J genes are TRBV4-1 and TRBJ2-1; D unresolved. This CDR3 has 15 residues. Per germline, CDR1 MGHRA and CDR2 YSYEKL. Trimming removed 4 bases at V and 0 bases at J, with 10 bases between.

The V and J genes are TRBV4-3 and TRBJ1-6; possible D gene TRBD1, 5 bases. V was cut by 1 base and J by 13 bases, with 26 bases left in between. The CDR3 covers 18 residues. The V gene's germline CDR1 is LGHNA and CDR2 YSLEER. The CDR3 loop reads CASSQGGGIRGFVPPLHF. DNA of the CDR3: TGCGCCAGCAGCCAAGGTGGGGGGATCCGGGGGTTCGTTCCGCCCCTCCACTTT.

As concerns this clonotype: It is likely a read error, because the conserved phenylalanine at the end of the CDR3 is missing. The rearrangement joins TRBV5-1 to TRBJ2-2; unclear D gene. The length of the CDR3 is 16 residues. Germline V CDR1 and CDR2: SGHRS, YFSETQ. V lost 0 bases and J 3 bases, leaving 12 bases between the germline ends. The CDR3, as DNA: TGCGCCAGCAGCTTGGGTGCCAGAGCGTACACCGGGGAGCTGTTTATT. Protein: CASSLGARAYTGELFI.

This clonotype was detected ten times or more. V gene TRBV5-1 combines with J gene TRBJ1-5; a possible D gene is TRBD1 (5 bases). Germline CDR1 is SGHRS and CDR2 is YFSETQ. The V and J ends lost 0 bases and 6 bases respectively, with 7 bases between them. This CDR3 comprises 13 residues. CDR3 nucleotide sequence: TGCGCCAGCAGCTTGGAGAGGGGTCAGCCCCAGCATTTT. Encoded protein: CASSLERGQPQHF.

By proportion, this clonotype is medium-sized. The rearrangement joins TRBV5-4 to TRBJ2-2; 8 nucleotides match TRBD2. CDR1 is SGHNT, CDR2 YYREEE, per germline (reference sequence). V lost 9 bases and J lost 3; bases outside the gene matches: 4. The CDR3 extends over 13 amino acids. The CDR3 protein is CATHGGDTGELFF. The DNA for the CDR3 is TGTGCCACCCACGGGGGGGACACCGGGGAGCTGTTTTTT. Filled out from reference TRBV5-4 and TRBJ2-2, the complete variable domain reads ETGVTQSPTHLIKTRGQQVTLRCSSQSGHNTVSWYQQALGQGPQFIFQYYREEENGRGNFPPRFSGLQFPNYSSELNVNALELDDSALYLCATHGGDTGELFFGEGSRLTVL.

This clonotype appeared a few times. This rearrangement joins TRBV5-1 to TRBJ1-2, with a possible D match to TRBD1 (6 bases). The length of the CDR3 is 20 residues. The germline V gene has CDR1 SGHRS and CDR2 YFSETQ. With 7 bases removed from V and 2 bases from J, the gap between germline ends came to 33 bases. The CDR3 region is CASATGAQSSGQMRNYGYTF. The CDR3, as DNA: TGCGCCAGCGCCACTGGGGCCCAAAGCTCTGGACAGATGAGGAACTATGGCTACACCTTC.

This clonotype is medium-sized (0.01 to 0.1%) by share. Written as DNA, the CDR3 is TGTGCCAGCAGCTTAGACCGACAGGCCAAGGCCCAGTACTTC. Translation gives CASSLDRQAKAQYF. The V and J genes are TRBV7-8 and TRBJ2-5, with a possible D match to TRBD1 (6 bases). This CDR3 region has 14 residues. V was pared by 1 base and J by 9 bases, with 15 bases between. Germline V CDR1 and CDR2: SGHVS, FQNEAQ.

In regard to this clonotype: Lacking the conserved final phenylalanine or tryptophan, this CDR3 likely reflects a read error. The V call is TRBV6-6, the J call TRBJ2-1; 8 bases match TRBD2. The CDR3 is 17 residues long. Germline CDR1 MNHNY, CDR2 SVGAGI (reference sequence). J lost 1 base, V lost 6 bases, and 11 bases had no gene match. DNA of the CDR3: TGTGCCAGCAGCCCTAGCGGGCGGGCCAGGTCCTACAATGAGCAGTTCTCC. It specifies CASSPSGRARSYNEQFS.

By sample share, this clonotype is large. The chain has TRBV4-3 and TRBJ1-1, with D uncertain. Germline-derived CDR1 and CDR2 are LGHNA and YSLEER. There are 16 residues in the CDR3. Trimming stripped 0 bases from V and 4 bases from J, with 15 bases between. In nucleotides, the CDR3 is TGCGCCAGCAGCCAAGAAACTGGAGGATCGGGCACTGAAGCTTTCTTT. Protein product: CASSQETGGSGTEAFF.

The chain couples TRBV10-3 to TRBJ2-7, with 8 bases lining up with TRBD1. This CDR3 has 12 residues. CDR1 ENHRY and CDR2 SYGVKD come from the germline V gene. Trimming at V came to 6 bases and at J to 6 bases, leaving 4 bases not matched to a gene. CDR3 DNA sequence: TGTGCCATCAGGGACAGGGAAGGCGAGCAGTACTTC. Amino acid sequence: CAIRDREGEQYF.

A word on this clonotype: Likely a read error: the CDR3 ends without its conserved phenylalanine or tryptophan. This chain links TRBV7-6 with TRBJ1-6, with D possibly TRBD1 on 5 matching bases. This CDR3 region has 15 residues. Germline loops: CDR1 SGHVS, CDR2 FNYEAQ. Deletions cut 5 bases from V and 10 bases from J, with 18 bases between. In nucleotides, the CDR3 is TGTGCCAGCAGCACAGATGGACAAATAGGATCACCCCTCCACGTG. It translates to CASSTDGQIGSPLHV.

This clonotype was seen at least ten times. V and J are TRBV12-3 or TRBV12-4 and TRBJ2-1; the D gene is possibly TRBD2 (6 bases). The CDR3 has 11 amino acids. V was cut by 6 bases and J by 7 bases, with 7 bases left in between. The CDR3 sequence: CASRLANEQFF. As DNA, the CDR3 is TGTGCCAGCAGGCTAGCGAATGAGCAGTTCTTC.

This sequence joins TRBV20-1 and TRBJ1-1; perhaps TRBD1 as D (6 bases). The germline V gene has CDR1 DFQATT and CDR2 SNEGSKA (reference sequence). The V end was cut by 4 bases, the J end by 3 bases, with 9 bases between. There are 12 residues in the CDR3. The CDR3 DNA reads as TGCAGTGCTACCAGGGGAGACACTGAAGCTTTCTTT. Its protein is CSATRGDTEAFF.

This clonotype was detected many times. The chain carries TRBV7-2 and TRBJ2-6; D unclear. CDR1 is SGHTA, CDR2 FQGNSA, per germline. Trimming pared 3 bases from V and 0 bases from J, leaving 6 bases between. The CDR3 is 15 amino acids. CDR3 loop: CASSLRFSGANVLTF. CDR3 bases: TGTGCCAGCAGCTTGAGGTTCTCTGGGGCCAACGTCCTGACTTTC.